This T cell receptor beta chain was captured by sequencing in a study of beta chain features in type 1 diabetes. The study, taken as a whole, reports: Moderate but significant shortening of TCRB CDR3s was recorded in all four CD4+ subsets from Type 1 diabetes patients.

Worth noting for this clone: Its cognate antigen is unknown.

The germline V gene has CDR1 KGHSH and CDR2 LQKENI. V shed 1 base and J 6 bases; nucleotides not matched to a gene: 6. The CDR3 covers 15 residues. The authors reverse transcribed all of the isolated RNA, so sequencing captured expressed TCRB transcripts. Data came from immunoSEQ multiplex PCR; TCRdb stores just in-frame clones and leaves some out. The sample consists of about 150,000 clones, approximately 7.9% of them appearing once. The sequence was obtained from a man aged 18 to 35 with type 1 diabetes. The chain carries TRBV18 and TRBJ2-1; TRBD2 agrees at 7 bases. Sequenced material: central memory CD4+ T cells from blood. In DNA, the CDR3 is TGTGCCAGCTCACCACGGCTGGGGGGGGGCAATGAGCAGTTCTTC. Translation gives CASSPRLGGGNEQFF.